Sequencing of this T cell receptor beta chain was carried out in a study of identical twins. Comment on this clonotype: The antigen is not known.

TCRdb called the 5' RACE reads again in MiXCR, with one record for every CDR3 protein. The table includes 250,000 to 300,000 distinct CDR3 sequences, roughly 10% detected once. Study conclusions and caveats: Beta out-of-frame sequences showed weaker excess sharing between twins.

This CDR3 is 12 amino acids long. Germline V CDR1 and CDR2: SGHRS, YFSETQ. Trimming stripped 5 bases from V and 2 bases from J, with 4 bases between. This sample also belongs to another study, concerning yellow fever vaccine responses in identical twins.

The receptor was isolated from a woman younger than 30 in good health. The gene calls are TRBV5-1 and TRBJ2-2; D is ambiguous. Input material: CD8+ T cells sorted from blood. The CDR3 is CASRGNTGELFF. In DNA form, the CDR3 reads TGCGCCAGCAGAGGAAACACCGGGGAGCTGTTTTTT.